These 28 T cell receptor beta chains were all obtained from the same sample, sequenced in a study of control samples from healthy donors and cancer patients. Profiling relied on immunoSEQ multiplex PCR, and the TCRdb table lists in-frame clones only, not all of them. The sample includes around 100,000 clones, roughly 87% of them seen just once. The specimen sequenced was blood. The receptors were sampled from a woman aged 50 to 65 in good health.

As for this clone: One end of the junction does not line up with germline, which may come from a read error. This chain joins TRBV5-4 and TRBJ2-7; D might be TRBD1 or TRBD2, each matching 5 bases. The CDR3 totals 14 residues. The V gene's germline CDR1 is SGHNT and CDR2 YYREEE (reference sequence). Written as DNA, the CDR3 is TGTGCCAGCAGCGTCGGGACGGCCTCCTACGGGCAGTACTTC. This translates into CASSVGTASYGQYF.

The chain links TRBV4-3 to TRBJ2-5; TRBD2 matches 9 bases. CDR1 is LGHNA, CDR2 YSLEER, per germline. The CDR3 loop spans 17 amino acids. With V trimmed by 4 bases and J by 0 bases, 9 bases remained unmatched. The CDR3 protein is CASSPTILAGNQETQYF. CDR3 nucleotides: TGCGCCAGCAGCCCAACTATACTAGCGGGTAACCAAGAGACCCAGTACTTC.

The rearrangement uses TRBV18 and TRBJ2-3; D is perhaps TRBD1 (6 bases). The CDR3 has 17 amino acids. The germline V gene has CDR1 KGHSH and CDR2 LQKENI. Trimming took 1 base from V and 3 from J, leaving 17 bases between them. The CDR3 sequence: CASSPRFSLGGTDTQYF. The CDR3 region has the DNA TGTGCCAGCTCACCACGGTTCAGTTTAGGGGGTACAGATACGCAGTATTTT.

The CDR3 DNA follows: TGTGCCAGCAGTGGGCTGCTAGCGGGGGGCCCGGCAGATACGCAGTATTTT. Translated: CASSGLLAGGPADTQYF. The chain joins TRBV27 to TRBJ2-3; 11 positions match TRBD2. The germline V gene has CDR1 MNHEY and CDR2 SMNVEV (reference sequence). This CDR3 spans 17 amino acids. V lost 5 bases to trimming and J lost 4 bases; unmatched junction nucleotides: 11.

This rearrangement joins TRBV12-3 or TRBV12-4 to TRBJ2-1; unclear D gene. V lost 3 bases, J lost 8 bases, and 11 bases lay in between. The CDR3 is made up of 13 amino acids. The CDR3 loop reads CASSFARIDEQFF. CDR3 DNA: TGTGCCAGCAGTTTCGCTAGGATAGATGAGCAGTTCTTC.

The V call is TRBV3-1 (or the pseudogene TRBV3-2), the J call TRBJ2-3, with no clear D. The CDR3 consists of 14 residues. CDR1 and CDR2 (germline): LGHDT, YNNKEL (reference sequence). V lost 4 bases, J lost 7 bases, and 15 bases lay in between. The CDR3 sequence: CASSLTQTANTQYF. The CDR3 DNA is TGTGCCAGCAGCCTGACTCAGACTGCGAATACGCAGTATTTT.

The chain has TRBV5-1 and TRBJ2-2; 9 bases line up with TRBD1. Germline loops: CDR1 SGHRS, CDR2 YFSETQ. This CDR3 region has 14 residues. V was clipped by 4 bases and J by 7 bases; unmatched bases: 5. This CDR3 reads CASSGTGGHGELFF. The CDR3 nucleotides read TGCGCCAGCAGCGGTACAGGGGGCCACGGGGAGCTGTTTTTT.

V gene TRBV6-5 combines with J gene TRBJ1-1; TRBD1 is a possible D gene (5 bases). CDR3 length: 12 residues. V was pared by 2 bases and J by 10 bases, with 11 bases between. Germline V gene data show CDR1 as MNHEY and CDR2 as SVGAGI. The CDR3 nucleotides are TGTGCCAGCAGTTACGAAGGGGTAGGAGCTTTCTTT. The encoded protein is CASSYEGVGAFF.

The table lists this clone with a few counts. V is TRBV7-9 and J is TRBJ2-7; D call uncertain. Germline CDR1 reads SEHNR; CDR2 reads FQNEAQ (reference sequence). V was shortened by 1 base and J by 0 bases, with 7 bases between the two germline ends. The CDR3 has 14 residues. The CDR3 DNA follows: TGTGCCAGCAGCTTAGGGCCTGGCTCCTACGAGCAGTACTTC. Translating it yields CASSLGPGSYEQYF.

The genes are TRBV24-1 and TRBJ1-6; D is ambiguous. Trimming stripped 3 bases from V and 6 bases from J, with 2 bases between. The CDR3 has 12 residues. CDR1 and CDR2 (germline): KGHDR, SFDVKD. CDR3: CATSDPNSPLHF. DNA for the CDR3: TGTGCCACCAGTGATCCTAATTCACCCCTCCACTTT.

The V gene is TRBV19, the J gene TRBJ2-3, with a weak D call TRBD2 (5 bases). The V and J ends lost 5 bases and 6 bases respectively, with 9 bases between them. Germline assignment: CDR1 LNHDA and CDR2 SQIVND (reference sequence). The CDR3 extends over 12 amino acids. The DNA of the CDR3 is TGTGCCAGTAGTCTCCCGGGGGATACGCAGTATTTT. The encoded protein is CASSLPGDTQYF.

The CDR3 is CASSGVKAGGLNTEAFF. The CDR3 bases are TGTGCCAGCAGCGGGGTTAAGGCAGGGGGTCTGAACACTGAAGCTTTCTTT. J is TRBJ1-1 and V is TRBV7-6, with 7 bases matching TRBD1. CDR3 length equals 17 residues. In germline, CDR1 is SGHVS, CDR2 FNYEAQ. With V trimmed by 5 bases and J by 0 bases, 12 bases remained unmatched.

The CDR3 DNA follows: TGTGCCAGCAGTTTACTCCGGGCCTCAGGGCAGTATTTT. This translates into CASSLLRASGQYF. The chain uses TRBV27 and TRBJ2-3; D gene unclear. Per the germline V gene, CDR1 is MNHEY and CDR2 is SMNVEV (reference sequence). The CDR3 runs 13 residues. Deletions cut 2 bases from V and 11 bases from J, with 14 bases between.

This clone was seen a handful of times. V and J are TRBV4-3 and TRBJ2-3; the D is unclear. V was shortened by 0 bases and J by 5 bases, with 9 bases between the two germline ends. This CDR3 is built from 14 residues. CDR1 LGHNA and CDR2 YSLEER come from the germline V gene. The CDR3 loop reads CASSQEGRVDTQYF. The CDR3 DNA follows: TGCGCCAGCAGCCAAGAAGGAAGAGTAGATACGCAGTATTTT.

This rearrangement joins TRBV4-1 to TRBJ2-1; 13 nucleotides align to TRBD2. Germline V lookup: CDR1 MGHRA, CDR2 YSYEKL. Unmatched junction bases numbered 2, after V lost 5 bases and J lost 7 bases. The CDR3 is 14 residues long. The CDR3 sequence is CASSLLAGGNEQFF. CDR3 nucleotide sequence: TGCGCCAGCAGCTTACTAGCGGGAGGGAATGAGCAGTTCTTC.

The V gene is TRBV30, the J gene TRBJ2-3, with 8 nucleotides matching TRBD2. CDR3 length: 14 residues. CDR1 GTSNPN and CDR2 SVGIG come from the germline V gene (reference sequence). Trimming cost V 4 bases and J 5 bases; bases outside gene matches: 8. As DNA, the CDR3 is TGTGCCTGGAAATGGCGGGGGGCGGGAGATACGCAGTATTTT. Translated, it gives CAWKWRGAGDTQYF.

The chain joins TRBV2 to TRBJ2-1, with a tentative D call TRBD2 (5 bases). V was pared by 4 bases and J by 5 bases, with 12 bases between. The CDR3 loop spans 14 amino acids. From germline, CDR1 is SNHLY and CDR2 FYNNEI. DNA of the CDR3: TGTGCCAGCAGTGGAAAGTGGAGGAACAATGAGCAGTTCTTC. This sequence encodes CASSGKWRNNEQFF.

V gene TRBV27 combines with J gene TRBJ2-2; D is undetermined. V was clipped by 6 bases and J by 8 bases, with 16 bases between them. CDR1 is MNHEY and CDR2 is SMNVEV in the germline V gene (reference sequence). The length of the CDR3 is 14 residues. DNA for the CDR3: TGTGCCAGCAGCCAGACACCCTCGAGAGGGGAGCTGTTTTTT. The encoded protein is CASSQTPSRGELFF.

The J gene is TRBJ2-2, the V gene TRBV3-1 (or the pseudogene TRBV3-2); D unresolved. From germline, CDR1 is LGHDT and CDR2 YNNKEL (reference sequence). Trimming removed 1 base at V and 7 bases at J, with 7 bases between. The CDR3 covers 13 residues. The CDR3 loop reads CASSQGGIGELFF. The DNA for the CDR3 is TGTGCCAGCAGCCAAGGGGGTATCGGGGAGCTGTTTTTT.

This clone was detected once. The V and J genes are TRBV7-6 and TRBJ2-1; D unresolved. CDR3 length: 15 residues. The germline gives CDR1 SGHVS, CDR2 FNYEAQ. V gave up 0 bases and J gave up 4 bases, with 10 bases separating them. Here the CDR3 DNA reads TGTGCCAGCAGCTTAGCGGACCCTTCGTACAATGAGCAGTTCTTC. Its protein product is CASSLADPSYNEQFF.

The genes are TRBV6-5 and TRBJ1-1; TRBD1 is a possible D gene (6 bases). The CDR3 is 13 amino acids. Trimming stripped 7 bases from V and 0 bases from J, with 9 bases between. CDR1 is MNHEY and CDR2 is SVGAGI in the germline V gene. CDR3 DNA: TGTGCCAGCATCGGACAGCTGAACACTGAAGCTTTCTTT. Residues: CASIGQLNTEAFF.

The chain uses TRBV18 and TRBJ2-1; 14 nucleotides align to TRBD2. Germline V gene data show CDR1 as KGHSH and CDR2 as LQKENI. V trimming: 2 bases; J trimming: 4 bases; junction bases outside the gene matches: 7. The CDR3 totals 18 residues. The CDR3 sequence is CASSPGLAGGGPYNEQFF. The CDR3 nucleotides read TGTGCCAGCTCACCAGGACTAGCGGGGGGCGGGCCTTACAATGAGCAGTTCTTC. The full variable domain, with the rest looked up from reference TRBV18 and TRBJ2-1, is NAGVMQNPRHLVRRRGQEARLRCSPMKGHSHVYWYRQLPEEGLKFMVYLQKENIIDESGMPKERFSAEFPKEGPSILRIQQVVRGDSAAYFCASSPGLAGGGPYNEQFFGPGTRLTVL.

This chain joins TRBV6-6 and TRBJ1-1; D is uncertain. Germline assignment: CDR1 MNHNY and CDR2 SVGAGI (reference sequence). CDR3 size: 15 residues. V lost 6 bases and J 1 base, leaving 15 bases between the germline ends. CDR3 amino acids: CASSRTSTANTEAFF. The CDR3 DNA reads TGTGCCAGCAGCCGAACCTCGACGGCGAACACTGAAGCTTTCTTT.

The rearrangement links TRBV27 to TRBJ1-2; a possible D gene is TRBD1 (5 bases). This CDR3 is built from 15 residues. V shed 5 bases and J shed 2 bases, with 15 bases lying between them. The germline CDR1 and CDR2 sequences are MNHEY and SMNVEV (reference sequence). Written as DNA, the CDR3 is TGTGCCAGCAGTCCCGGGAGGGGAGTGAACTATGGCTACACCTTC. It codes for CASSPGRGVNYGYTF.

The CDR3 DNA follows: TGTGCCAGCAGAAGGACAGTTGCAACTAATGAAAAACTGTTTTTT. It is translated as CASRRTVATNEKLFF. The J gene is TRBJ1-4, the V gene TRBV2, with D possibly matching TRBD1 (6 bases). Deletions cut 6 bases from V and 0 bases from J, with 11 bases between. From germline, CDR1 is SNHLY and CDR2 FYNNEI. This CDR3 has 15 residues.

The rearrangement joins TRBV4-1 to TRBJ2-7; D may be TRBD1 or TRBD2 (5 bases each). Germline CDR1 MGHRA, CDR2 YSYEKL. V shed 0 bases and J shed 2 bases, with 8 bases lying between them. The length of the CDR3 is 14 residues. This CDR3 is CASSQDREPYEQYF. The CDR3 DNA sequence: TGCGCCAGCAGCCAAGACAGGGAGCCCTACGAGCAGTACTTC.

The chain has TRBV18 and TRBJ1-5; a possible D gene is TRBD1 (6 bases). The V end lost 0 bases, the J end lost 15 bases, and 24 bases lay between the germline ends. Germline V gives CDR1 KGHSH, CDR2 LQKENI. The CDR3 runs 16 residues. The chain's CDR3 is CASSPPGQGPSLNLHF. CDR3 nucleotide sequence: TGTGCCAGCTCACCACCGGGACAAGGACCGAGCCTTAACTTGCATTTT.

In its sample, this clone was seen once. The gene calls are TRBV9 and TRBJ2-1; D gene uncertain. The CDR3 is 14 amino acids. Germline V gives CDR1 SGDLS, CDR2 YYNGEE. Between the trimmed V and J ends, which lost 0 bases and 9 bases, there was a span of 13 bases. CDR3 nucleotide sequence: TGTGCCAGCAGCGTAGTGTATGGAATGGGTGAGCAGTTCTTC. Translation: CASSVVYGMGEQFF.